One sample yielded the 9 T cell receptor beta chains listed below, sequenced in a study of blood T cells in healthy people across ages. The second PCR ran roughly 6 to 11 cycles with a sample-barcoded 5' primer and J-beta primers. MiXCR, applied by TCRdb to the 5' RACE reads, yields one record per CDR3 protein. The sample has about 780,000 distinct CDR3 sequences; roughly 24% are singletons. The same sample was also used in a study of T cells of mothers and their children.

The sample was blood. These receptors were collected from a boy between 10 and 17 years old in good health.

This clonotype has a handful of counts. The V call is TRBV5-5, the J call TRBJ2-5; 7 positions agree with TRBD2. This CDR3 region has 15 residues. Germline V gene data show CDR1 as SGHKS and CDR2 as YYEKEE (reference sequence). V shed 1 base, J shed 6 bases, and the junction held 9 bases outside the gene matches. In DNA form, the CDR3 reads TGTGCCAGCAGCTTGACTAGCGCCATTTGGAAGACCCAGTACTTC. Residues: CASSLTSAIWKTQYF.

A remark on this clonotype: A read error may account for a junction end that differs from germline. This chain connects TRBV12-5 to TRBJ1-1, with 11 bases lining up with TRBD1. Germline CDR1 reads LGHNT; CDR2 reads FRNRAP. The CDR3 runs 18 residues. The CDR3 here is CANGLVPGQGARNTEAFF. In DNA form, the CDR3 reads TGTGCTAATGGTTTGGTACCTGGACAGGGGGCTAGGAACACTGAAGCTTTCTTT.

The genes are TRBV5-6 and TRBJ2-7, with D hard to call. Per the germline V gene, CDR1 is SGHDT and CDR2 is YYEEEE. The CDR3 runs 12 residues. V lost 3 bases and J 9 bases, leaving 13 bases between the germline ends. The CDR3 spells CASSSRFGGQYF. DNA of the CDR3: TGTGCCAGCAGCTCGCGCTTTGGTGGGCAGTACTTC. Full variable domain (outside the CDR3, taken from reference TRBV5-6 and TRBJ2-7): DAGVTQSPTHLIKTRGQQVTLRCSPKSGHDTVSWYQQALGQGPQFIFQYYEEEERQRGNFPDRFSGHQFPNYSSELNVNALLLGDSALYLCASSSRFGGQYFGPGTRLTVT.

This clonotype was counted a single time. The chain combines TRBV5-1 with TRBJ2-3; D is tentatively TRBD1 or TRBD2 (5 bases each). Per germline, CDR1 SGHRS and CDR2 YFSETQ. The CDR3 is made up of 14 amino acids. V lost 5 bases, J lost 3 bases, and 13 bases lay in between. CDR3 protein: CASRSRDRTDTQYF. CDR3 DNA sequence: TGCGCCAGCAGGTCCCGGGACCGAACAGATACGCAGTATTTT. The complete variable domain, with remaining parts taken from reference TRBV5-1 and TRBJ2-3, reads KAGVTQTPRYLIKTRGQQVTLSCSPISGHRSVSWYQQTPGQGLQFLFEYFSETQRNKGNFPGRFSGRQFSNSRSEMNVSTLELGDSALYLCASRSRDRTDTQYFGPGTRLTVL.

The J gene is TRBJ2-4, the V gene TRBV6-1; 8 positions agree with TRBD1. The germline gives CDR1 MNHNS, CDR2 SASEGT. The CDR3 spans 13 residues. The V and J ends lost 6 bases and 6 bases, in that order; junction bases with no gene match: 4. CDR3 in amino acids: CASRTTGVNIQYF. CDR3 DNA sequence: TGTGCCAGCAGAACGACAGGGGTAAACATTCAGTACTTC.

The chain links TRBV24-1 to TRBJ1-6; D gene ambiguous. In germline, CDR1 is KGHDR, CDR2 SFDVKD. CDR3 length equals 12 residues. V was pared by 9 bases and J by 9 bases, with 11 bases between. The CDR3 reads CATAKQSSPLHF. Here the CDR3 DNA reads TGTGCCACCGCGAAACAGAGTTCACCCCTCCACTTT.

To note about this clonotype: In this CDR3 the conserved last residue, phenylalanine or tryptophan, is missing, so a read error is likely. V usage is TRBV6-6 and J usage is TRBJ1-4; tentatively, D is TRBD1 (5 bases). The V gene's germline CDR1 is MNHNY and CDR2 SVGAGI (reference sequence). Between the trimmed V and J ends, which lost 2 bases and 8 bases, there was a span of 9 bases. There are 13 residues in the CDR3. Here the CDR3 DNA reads TGTGCCAGCAGTTACGGGACGGGGGAAAAACTGTTTCTT. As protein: CASSYGTGEKLFL.

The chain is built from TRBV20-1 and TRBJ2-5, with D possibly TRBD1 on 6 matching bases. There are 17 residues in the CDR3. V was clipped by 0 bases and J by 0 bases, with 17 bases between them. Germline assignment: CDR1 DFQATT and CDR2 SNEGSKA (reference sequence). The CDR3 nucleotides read TGCAGTGCTAGAGATCTCGTGGCTAGGGGGTACCAAGAGACCCAGTACTTC. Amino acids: CSARDLVARGYQETQYF.

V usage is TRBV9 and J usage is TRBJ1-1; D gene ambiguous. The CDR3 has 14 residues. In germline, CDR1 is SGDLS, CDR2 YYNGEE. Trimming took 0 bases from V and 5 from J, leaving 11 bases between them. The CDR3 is CASSVAGFETEAFF. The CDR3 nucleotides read TGTGCCAGCAGCGTAGCAGGCTTTGAGACTGAAGCTTTCTTT.